This TCR beta chain emerged from a study of blood T cell repertoires in COVID-19. Study at large: COVID-19 samples, acute and convalescent, were from the United States, Italy and Spain.

How the authors handled the data: The assay estimated nucleated cells by amplifying reference gene primers. Some clones are missing from TCRdb's copy, which holds only in-frame ones; the method was immunoSEQ multiplex PCR. Clone size and V and J calls were adopted from that table, with D and trimming inferred from the DNA. This repertoire shows some 270,000 clones, 85% to 90% found once; its top ten account for 2% to 2.5%. A word on this clone: The same CDR3 is also encoded by other DNA sequences in this sample.

Patients in Seattle were enrolled during active infection, then followed longitudinally. Germline loops: CDR1 LNHDA, CDR2 SQIVND (reference sequence). The ends were cut back, 3 bases at V and 4 bases at J, with 3 bases in the middle. The CDR3 is 11 residues long. J is TRBJ2-5 and V is TRBV19; D is ambiguous. Input material: peripheral blood. The sequence derives from a woman in her sixties or seventies with COVID-19, enrolled during active disease. The CDR3 region is CASSISETQYF. The DNA for the CDR3 is TGTGCCAGTAGTATCTCAGAGACCCAGTACTTC.